The 28 T cell receptor beta chains presented below share a single source sample, sequenced in a study of OX40 agonist ivuxolimab in advanced cancers. Sequenced by immunoSEQ multiplex PCR; TCRdb stores in-frame clones only, minus some. In the table there are about 79,000 clones, 75% to 95% of which are singletons. Sample: CD4+ or CD8+ T cells sorted from blood, taken in a trial of the OX40 agonist ivuxolimab. The receptors here all came from an adult with an advanced solid tumor such as melanoma, head and neck, liver or kidney cancer.

V and J are TRBV5-8 and TRBJ1-2; D is possibly TRBD1 (6 bases). Germline CDR1 and CDR2: SGHTS and YDEGEE. The CDR3 length is 17 residues. V lost 3 bases to trimming and J lost 7 bases, with 25 bases between them. The CDR3 protein is CASSSTRQAMSLSGYTF. The CDR3 region has the DNA TGTGCCAGCAGCTCGACTCGACAGGCAATGTCCTTGAGTGGCTACACCTTC. The whole variable domain, filled in from reference TRBV5-8 and TRBJ1-2, reads EAGVTQSPTHLIKTRGQQATLRCSPISGHTSVYWYQQALGLGLQFLLWYDEGEERNRGNFPPRFSGRQFPNYSSELNVNALELEDSALYLCASSSTRQAMSLSGYTFGSGTRLTVV.

A single count supports this clone. The V call is TRBV10-3, the J call TRBJ2-1; TRBD2 aligns across 13 bases. The CDR3 is made up of 16 amino acids. V was pared by 7 bases and J by 2 bases, with 5 bases of the junction left unmatched. CDR1 is ENHRY and CDR2 is SYGVKD in the germline V gene. The CDR3 spells CAIMGTSGTTYNEQFF. Here the CDR3 DNA reads TGTGCCATCATGGGGACTAGCGGGACCACCTACAATGAGCAGTTCTTC.

The chain has TRBV27 and TRBJ2-2; D unclear. Deletions cut 5 bases from V and 10 bases from J, with 17 bases between. Germline V gene data show CDR1 as MNHEY and CDR2 as SMNVEV (reference sequence). The CDR3 contains 14 residues. The CDR3 loop is CASSRWGFGEELFF. CDR3 in DNA: TGTGCCAGCAGTCGGTGGGGATTCGGTGAGGAGCTGTTTTTT.

The J gene is TRBJ2-3, the V gene TRBV6-5, with D possibly being TRBD1 or TRBD2 (5 bases each). CDR3 length: 15 residues. Trimming left V 2 bases short and J 4 bases short, with 13 bases between. From germline, CDR1 is MNHEY and CDR2 SVGAGI. The CDR3 spells CASSYRDPAADTQYF. In nucleotides, the CDR3 is TGTGCCAGCAGTTACCGGGACCCCGCGGCAGATACGCAGTATTTT.

V gene TRBV14 combines with J gene TRBJ2-1; TRBD2 agrees at 9 bases. Trimming cost V 8 bases and J 6 bases; bases outside gene matches: 5. The length of the CDR3 is 13 residues. Per germline, CDR1 SGHDN and CDR2 FVKESK. The CDR3 DNA reads as TGTGCCAGCGGGCGGGAGGGCCGCAATGAGCAGTTCTTC. Encoded protein: CASGREGRNEQFF.

The V and J genes are TRBV5-4 and TRBJ2-1; weak D call: TRBD2 (6 bases). The germline CDR1 and CDR2 sequences are SGHNT and YYREEE (reference sequence). The CDR3 is 14 amino acids. The V gene lost 0 bases and the J gene lost 13 bases, with 17 bases spanning the gap. CDR3 coding DNA: TGTGCCAGCAGCTTGGCACTAGCCCCAAGGAGACAGTTCTTC. This encodes CASSLALAPRRQFF.

The chain recombines TRBV28 with TRBJ2-1; TRBD1 or TRBD2 may be the D gene (5 bases each). The CDR3 runs to 16 residues. Germline assignment: CDR1 MDHEN and CDR2 SYDVKM. V lost 5 bases, J lost 8 bases, and 22 bases lay in between. In DNA form, the CDR3 reads TGTGCCAGCAGTCTGGGACCCATACGCCTTTCGGATGAGCAGTTCTTC. This encodes CASSLGPIRLSDEQFF.

The chain employs TRBV11-2 and TRBJ2-7; possibly TRBD1 for D (5 bases). Germline lookup yields CDR1 SGHAT and CDR2 FQNNGV. The V gene lost 5 bases and the J gene lost 2 bases, with 16 bases spanning the gap. The CDR3 consists of 15 residues. CDR3 DNA sequence: TGTGCCAGCAGCCCCGGCTCAGGGATCCCCTACGAGCAGTACTTC. It is translated as CASSPGSGIPYEQYF.

The rearrangement joins TRBV11-3 to TRBJ2-1; D ambiguous. CDR1 and CDR2 (germline): SGHNT, YENEEA. Trimming removed 5 bases at V and 0 bases at J, with 11 bases between. The length of the CDR3 is 15 residues. Written as DNA, the CDR3 is TGTGCCAGCAGCCCCACCCGGGTCTCCTACAATGAGCAGTTCTTC. Protein: CASSPTRVSYNEQFF.

The chain employs TRBV28 and TRBJ2-5; 11 positions match TRBD1. The J call is in doubt because the DNA end fits TRBJ2-7 better. Germline V lookup: CDR1 MDHEN, CDR2 SYDVKM. The CDR3 is 15 amino acids. Written as DNA, the CDR3 is TGTGCCAGCAGACCCGCCGGGACAGGGGGCTACGAGCAGTACTTC. Translating it yields CASRPAGTGGYEQYF.

This sequence joins TRBV29-1 and TRBJ2-1; 12 bases match TRBD2. This CDR3 contains 14 residues. V lost 3 bases and J lost 9; bases outside the gene matches: 6. In germline, CDR1 is SQVTM, CDR2 ANQGSEA. CDR3 region: CSVDGTSGYGEQFF. In DNA form, the CDR3 reads TGCAGCGTTGATGGGACTAGCGGGTACGGTGAGCAGTTCTTC.

V usage is TRBV18 and J usage is TRBJ2-1; no reliable D call. This CDR3 has 17 amino acids. The V and J ends lost 0 bases and 5 bases respectively, with 17 bases between them. The germline CDR1 and CDR2 sequences are KGHSH and LQKENI. The CDR3 is CASSPPGWEVTDNEQFF. As DNA, the CDR3 is TGTGCCAGCTCACCACCAGGTTGGGAAGTTACCGACAATGAGCAGTTCTTC.

This clone was seen only once. This chain links TRBV19 with TRBJ2-1; the D is unclear. Looked up from germline, CDR1 is LNHDA and CDR2 is SQIVND (reference sequence). With 5 bases removed from V and 0 bases from J, the gap between germline ends came to 11 bases. The CDR3 consists of 15 residues. CDR3 bases: TGTGCCAGTAGTGAAGACCCGAGCTCCTACAATGAGCAGTTCTTC. Translated: CASSEDPSSYNEQFF.

The chain combines TRBV7-3 with TRBJ2-1, with D perhaps TRBD1 (5 bases). CDR3 length: 15 amino acids. Germline lookup yields CDR1 SGHTA and CDR2 FQGTGA. V was pared by 5 bases and J by 0 bases, with 11 bases between. CDR3 in DNA: TGTGCCAGCAGCCCTCCTGGGGCCTCCTACAATGAGCAGTTCTTC. Its translation: CASSPPGASYNEQFF.

The gene calls are TRBV6-5 and TRBJ1-1, with D possibly being TRBD1 (6 bases). The CDR3 consists of 15 residues. CDR1 is MNHEY, CDR2 SVGAGI, per germline. Trimming removed 5 bases at V and 5 bases at J, with 18 bases between. CDR3 sequence reads: CASSVRLGRGTEAFF. In nucleotides, the CDR3 is TGTGCCAGCAGTGTACGTCTGGGCAGGGGTACTGAAGCTTTCTTT.

The chain carries TRBV7-3 and TRBJ1-5, with D unclear. The CDR3 spans 18 residues. Germline assignment: CDR1 SGHTA and CDR2 FQGTGA. Trimming removed 5 bases at V and 0 bases at J, with 20 bases between. CDR3 residues: CASSTSVRQNYSNQPQHF. CDR3 bases: TGTGCCAGCAGCACTAGCGTTAGGCAGAACTATAGCAATCAGCCCCAGCATTTT.

The chain employs TRBV10-2 and TRBJ1-1, with D unclear. The CDR3 is 15 amino acids. The V and J ends lost 10 bases and 6 bases respectively, with 24 bases between them. Per germline, CDR1 WSHSY and CDR2 SAAADI. Written as DNA, the CDR3 is TGCGCCACAGTAAGTCCACTCCCGGGCTCCTCTGAAGCTTTCTTT. Translated: CATVSPLPGSSEAFF.

The gene calls are TRBV5-6 and TRBJ2-3; D might be TRBD1 or TRBD2, each matching 6 bases. Trimming took off 4 bases at V and 3 bases at J, with 15 bases between the two ends. CDR3 length equals 15 residues. Germline loops: CDR1 SGHDT, CDR2 YYEEEE. The CDR3 nucleotides are TGTGCCAGCAGCGTAGGGGGGTTTGGGACAGATACGCAGTATTTT. Translation: CASSVGGFGTDTQYF.

As to this clone: At the DNA level, this CDR3 is encoded by other sequences in the same sample as well. The chain employs TRBV5-1 and TRBJ1-2; no clear D gene. The CDR3 loop spans 13 amino acids. V lost 0 bases, J lost 4 bases, and 7 bases lay in between. The germline gives CDR1 SGHRS, CDR2 YFSETQ. This CDR3 is CASSLEGLYGYTF. CDR3 bases: TGCGCCAGCAGCTTGGAAGGGCTCTATGGCTACACCTTC. The full variable domain, with the rest looked up from reference TRBV5-1 and TRBJ1-2, is KAGVTQTPRYLIKTRGQQVTLSCSPISGHRSVSWYQQTPGQGLQFLFEYFSETQRNKGNFPGRFSGRQFSNSRSEMNVSTLELGDSALYLCASSLEGLYGYTFGSGTRLTVV.

V is TRBV5-4 and J is TRBJ2-7, with D possibly TRBD1 on 6 matching bases. Germline values: CDR1 SGHNT, CDR2 YYREEE (reference sequence). The CDR3 extends over 14 amino acids. The ends were cut back, 2 bases at V and 5 bases at J, with 14 bases in the middle. This CDR3 is CASSLDLTGNEQYF. In DNA form, the CDR3 reads TGTGCCAGCAGCTTAGACCTTACAGGGAACGAGCAGTACTTC. Supplemented by reference TRBV5-4 and TRBJ2-7, the full variable domain reads ETGVTQSPTHLIKTRGQQVTLRCSSQSGHNTVSWYQQALGQGPQFIFQYYREEENGRGNFPPRFSGLQFPNYSSELNVNALELDDSALYLCASSLDLTGNEQYFGPGTRLTVT.

The rearrangement links TRBV28 to TRBJ2-7; 12 nucleotides align to TRBD2. The CDR3 is made up of 15 amino acids. Germline trimming cut 5 bases from V and 4 bases from J; bases unmatched to any gene: 6. CDR1 and CDR2 (germline): MDHEN, SYDVKM. The CDR3 sequence: CASSDTSGRPYEQYF. In nucleotides, the CDR3 is TGTGCCAGCAGTGATACTAGCGGGAGGCCGTACGAGCAGTACTTC.

The chain carries TRBV10-3 and TRBJ2-1; 10 bases are shared with TRBD2. Trimming took 7 bases from V and 6 from J; bases not matched to a gene: 6. The CDR3 contains 14 residues. CDR1 ENHRY and CDR2 SYGVKD come from the germline V gene. This chain's CDR3 is CAITTLAGANEQFF. The CDR3 bases are TGTGCCATCACGACTCTAGCGGGAGCCAATGAGCAGTTCTTC.

This rearrangement joins TRBV28 to TRBJ1-1, with 9 nucleotides matching TRBD1. The V segment lost 2 bases and the J segment 0 bases; nucleotides outside the gene matches: 4. Germline V gene data show CDR1 as MDHEN and CDR2 as SYDVKM. The CDR3 contains 16 residues. The DNA of the CDR3 is TGTGCCAGCAGTTTACCCGGGACAGGGCTGAACACTGAAGCTTTCTTT. Protein sequence: CASSLPGTGLNTEAFF.

This chain connects TRBV6-4 to TRBJ2-7, with D perhaps matching TRBD1 or TRBD2 (6 bases each). CDR3 length: 16 residues. Germline assignment: CDR1 MRHNA and CDR2 SNTAGT. Between the trimmed V and J ends, which lost 6 bases and 0 bases, there was a span of 18 bases. The CDR3 protein is CASSPNPGAGSYEQYF. The CDR3 DNA follows: TGTGCCAGCAGCCCCAATCCGGGGGCAGGCTCCTACGAGCAGTACTTC.

The chain has TRBV2 and TRBJ2-7; no firm D call. Germline CDR1 SNHLY, CDR2 FYNNEI. Trimming took off 1 base at V and 2 bases at J, with 3 bases between the two ends. The CDR3 covers 12 residues. CDR3 amino acids: CASSEDPYEQYF. In DNA form, the CDR3 reads TGTGCCAGCAGTGAAGACCCCTACGAGCAGTACTTC.

DNA for the CDR3: TGTGCCATCAGTGATCTGGTTCTCAGCACAGATACGCAGTATTTT. Translation gives CAISDLVLSTDTQYF. The chain carries TRBV10-3 and TRBJ2-3; no clear D. Trimming stripped 3 bases from V and 0 bases from J, with 10 bases between. The CDR3 contains 15 residues. Germline CDR1 and CDR2: ENHRY and SYGVKD.

The chain uses TRBV27 and TRBJ1-4; a weak D match, TRBD1 (5 bases). Germline V gene sequence: CDR1 MNHEY, CDR2 SMNVEV (reference sequence). The CDR3 has 14 amino acids. The V end was cut by 3 bases, the J end by 7 bases, with 12 bases between. In DNA, the CDR3 is TGTGCCAGCAGTTTGAGGGGCCTGAGTGAAAAACTGTTTTTT. This translates into CASSLRGLSEKLFF.

V usage is TRBV28 and J usage is TRBJ1-5; 9 bases align to TRBD1. Germline lookup yields CDR1 MDHEN and CDR2 SYDVKM. CDR3 length: 15 residues. V trimming: 7 bases; J trimming: 7 bases; junction bases outside the gene matches: 11. CDR3 in amino acids: CASKGEQGAGQPQHF. The CDR3, as DNA: TGTGCCAGCAAAGGGGAACAGGGGGCGGGGCAGCCCCAGCATTTT. The full variable domain, rest sourced from reference TRBV28 and TRBJ1-5, is DVKVTQSSRYLVKRTGEKVFLECVQDMDHENMFWYRQDPGLGLRLIYFSYDVKMKEKGDIPEGYSVSREKKERFSLILESASTNQTSMYLCASKGEQGAGQPQHFGDGTRLSIL.